A selection of T cell receptor beta chains follows, all from one sample in a study of memory CD4+ T cells and cytomegalovirus serostatus. This table comes from immunoSEQ multiplex PCR, and its TCRdb copy is limited to in-frame clones, with some not included. Of around 33,000 clones in the sample, roughly 80% were seen once. Sequencing was done on a sample of memory CD4+ T cells from blood. The receptors were sampled from an adult in good health and CMV-seronegative. Some clones in this sample may be carry-over from other donors' samples. Each CDR3 is given with its conserved first and last residue. The D gene is left open where the match is weak. Clone size is shown for a subset of rows, as once, few, many or a class of expanded clone.

len | abundance | j_gene | v_gene | d_gene | CDR3nt | CDR3aa
13 | NA | TRBJ2-1 | TRBV11-2 | TRBD1 | TGTGCCAGCAGCTTTACAGGGGGCAATGAGCAGTTCTTC | CASSFTGGNEQFF
14 | NA | TRBJ2-6 | TRBV15 | NA | TGTGCCACCAGCAGAGATGTTGGGGCCAACGTCCTGACTTTC | CATSRDVGANVLTF
15 | NA | TRBJ2-7 | TRBV18 | TRBD2 | TGTGCCAGCTCAGCGGGACTAGCGGGGGTAGACGAGCAGTACTTC | CASSAGLAGVDEQYF
13 | few | TRBJ2-7 | TRBV10-3 | NA | TGTGCCATCAGTGAGGGGAATGGTTACGAGCAGTACTTC | CAISEGNGYEQYF
15 | NA | TRBJ1-3 | TRBV4-1 | NA | TGCGCCAGCAGCCAAGACAGGAACTCTGGAAACACCATATATTTT | CASSQDRNSGNTIYF
15 | NA | TRBJ1-5 | TRBV27 | TRBD1 | TGTGCCAGCGGAAAAGACAGGGCGGGTGGCCAGCCCCAGCATTTT | CASGKDRAGGQPQHF
15 | few | TRBJ1-6 | TRBV5-4 | NA | TGTGCCACCTCGGGTGAAGGGCGGTTATTTTCACCCCTCCACTTT | CATSGEGRLFSPLHF
18 | NA | TRBJ1-2 | TRBV9 | TRBD1 | TGTGCCAGCAGCGTAGGAATATTGGGTACAGGGGATAACTATGGCTACACCTTC | CASSVGILGTGDNYGYTF
14 | NA | TRBJ1-2 | TRBV6-1 | TRBD1 | TGTGCCAGCGCGCGGACAGGGCTGGGCTATGGCTACACCTTC | CASARTGLGYGYTF
14 | NA | TRBJ2-7 | TRBV6-5 | NA | TGTGCCAGCAGAGACCGACAGATTTCCTACGAGCAGTACTTC | CASRDRQISYEQYF
16 | once | TRBJ2-4 | TRBV6-6 | NA | TGTGCCAGCAGAAATACCGCAGGGGCCATCAAAAACATTCAGTACTTC | CASRNTAGAIKNIQYF
16 | NA | TRBJ1-5 | TRBV27 | TRBD1 | TGTGCCAGCAGTTTCGGGACAGGGGGAAGCAATCAGCCCCAGCATTTT | CASSFGTGGSNQPQHF
13 | NA | TRBJ1-4 | TRBV2 | NA | TGTGCCAGCAGTCCCCAGGATCGGGGAAAACTGTTTTTT | CASSPQDRGKLFF
14 | few | TRBJ2-1 | TRBV2 | NA | TGTGCCAGCAGTGACGGCCGGTTTAGGGATGAGCAGTTCTTC | CASSDGRFRDEQFF
15 | NA | TRBJ1-2 | TRBV6-1 | NA | TGTGCCAGCAGGGACCCTGGCAGGGACTCTCGTGGCTACACCTTC | CASRDPGRDSRGYTF
18 | once | TRBJ2-1 | TRBV19 | TRBD2 | TGTGCCAGTAGTCTGCTCCGCGTCGGAGCGGGGGTAGGAAGTGAGCAGTTCTTC | CASSLLRVGAGVGSEQFF
16 | NA | TRBJ2-5 | TRBV11-2 | TRBD2 | TGTGCCAGCAGCTCAGACCTTGGGACTACCCAAGAGACCCAGTACTTC | CASSSDLGTTQETQYF
14 | NA | TRBJ1-2 | TRBV19 | NA | TGTGCCAGTAGTATAGACGGGACGTATTATGGCTACACCTTC | CASSIDGTYYGYTF
16 | NA | TRBJ2-5 | TRBV11-2 | TRBD2 | TGTGCCAGCAGCTTAGGGATTACTAGCGCACGAGAGACCCAGTACTTC | CASSLGITSARETQYF
14 | NA | TRBJ2-2 | TRBV7-2 | NA | TGTGCCAGCAGCTTAGATTGGGGAGCCGGGGAGCTGTTTTTT | CASSLDWGAGELFF
15 | NA | TRBJ2-5 | TRBV4-1 | NA | TGCGCCAGCCGCCCCTCCGGGGGAGGCGATGAGACCCAGTACTTC | CASRPSGGGDETQYF
13 | few | TRBJ1-1 | TRBV18 | TRBD1 | TGTGCCAGCTCACCACCGACAGGGTCAGAAGCTTTCTTT | CASSPPTGSEAFF
16 | NA | TRBJ2-7 | TRBV5-4 | TRBD1 | TGTGCCAGCAGCGAAGGGGACAGGGACCTCTCCTACGAGCAGTACTTC | CASSEGDRDLSYEQYF
13 | NA | TRBJ1-3 | TRBV6-5 | TRBD1 | TGTGCCACAGGGACAGTCTCTGGAAACACCATATATTTT | CATGTVSGNTIYF
12 | NA | TRBJ2-1 | TRBV5-1 | NA | TGCGCCAGCAGCTCCGCCTACAATGAGCAGTTCTTC | CASSSAYNEQFF
15 | NA | TRBJ2-2 | TRBV9 | TRBD2 | TGTGCCAGTCAACTAGCGGGCGCGAACACCGGGGAGCTGTTTTTT | CASQLAGANTGELFF
13 | NA | TRBJ2-3 | TRBV7-9 | NA | TGTGCCAGCAGCCACAGGAGCGCAGATACGCAGTATTTT | CASSHRSADTQYF
13 | NA | TRBJ2-7 | TRBV4-2 | NA | TGTGCCAGCAGCCAAGAGAGGAATCGCGAGCAGTACTTC | CASSQERNREQYF
12 | NA | TRBJ1-1 | TRBV5-1 | NA | TGCGCCAGCAGGGACACGAACACTGAAGCTTTCTTT | CASRDTNTEAFF
17 | once | TRBJ2-1 | TRBV19 | TRBD2 | TGTGCCAGTAGTACCCCGACTAGCGGGGGGCCCTACAATGAGCAGTTCTTC | CASSTPTSGGPYNEQFF
15 | NA | TRBJ1-1 | TRBV10-3 | NA | TGTGCCATCAGTACTGACGGACAAGCAAACACTGAAGCTTTCTTT | CAISTDGQANTEAFF
14 | NA | TRBJ2-1 | TRBV7-9 | NA | TGTGCCAGCAGCTCCGTGGCGGGTTACAATGAGCAGTTCTTC | CASSSVAGYNEQFF
16 | NA | TRBJ1-6 | TRBV30 | TRBD1 | TGTGCCTGGGGGGGGACAGGGACGACCTATAATTCACCCCTCCACTTT | CAWGGTGTTYNSPLHF
14 | NA | TRBJ1-6 | TRBV27 | NA | TGTGCCAGCAGTTCTCTCCTCACCAATTCACCCCTCCACTTT | CASSSLLTNSPLHF
14 | NA | TRBJ2-7 | TRBV6-6 | NA | TGTGCCAGCAGTTACGGGCAGGGGGGGAACGAGCAGTACTTC | CASSYGQGGNEQYF
16 | NA | TRBJ2-7 | TRBV9 | TRBD1 | TGTGCCAGCAGCGTTGCCCCCCAGGGGGCCACCTACGAGCAGTACTTC | CASSVAPQGATYEQYF
14 | NA | TRBJ1-2 | TRBV30 | NA | TGTGCCTGGAGTAGTGGGGGGTCAGACTATGGCTACACCTTC | CAWSSGGSDYGYTF
16 | NA | TRBJ1-1 | TRBV6-4 | NA | TGTGCCAGCAGTGACACAGGGCCTAGGGACCTCACTGAAGCTTTCTTT | CASSDTGPRDLTEAFF
13 | NA | TRBJ2-1 | TRBV19 | NA | TGTGCCAGTAGCCCAGGACAGATCAATGAGCAGTTCTTC | CASSPGQINEQFF
12 | few | TRBJ2-3 | TRBV30 | NA | TGTGCCTGGAGTGTAGGGGGGGATACGCAGTATTTT | CAWSVGGDTQYF
16 | few | TRBJ2-2 | TRBV7-3 | NA | TGTGCCAGCAGCTTAATCAGTCCAGGAGACACCGGGGAGCTGTTTTTT | CASSLISPGDTGELFF
12 | NA | TRBJ1-1 | TRBV29-1 | NA | TGCAGCGTAGGACAGCCGAACTTTGAAGCTTTCTTT | CSVGQPNFEAFF
15 | NA | TRBJ2-5 | TRBV11-2 | NA | TGTGCCAGCAGCTTACCGGGTGGCCCACAAGAGACCCAGTACTTC | CASSLPGGPQETQYF
19 | NA | TRBJ2-2 | TRBV7-9 | TRBD2 | TGTGCCAGCAGCTCAAGAGGTCTCGGCGGGGGGGCTCGCACCGGGGAGCTGTTTTTT | CASSSRGLGGGARTGELFF
15 | NA | TRBJ1-2 | TRBV28 | TRBD1 | TGTGCCAGCACCGAGGGGGACAGACTGAGCTATGGCTACACCTTC | CASTEGDRLSYGYTF
18 | NA | TRBJ2-2 | TRBV10-3 | TRBD2 | TGTGCCGCAACCGGGACTAGCGGGGGGGACGAGAACACCGGGGAGCTGTTTTTT | CAATGTSGGDENTGELFF
13 | NA | TRBJ2-7 | TRBV29-1 | TRBD1 | TGCAGCGTTGCCTTACAGGGGGCAGGGGAGCAGTACTTC | CSVALQGAGEQYF
15 | NA | TRBJ2-1 | TRBV6-5 | TRBD2 | TGTGCCAGCAGTTTAGCGGGGGGAGATTACAATGAGCAGTTCTTC | CASSLAGGDYNEQFF
15 | NA | TRBJ2-2 | TRBV11-2 | NA | TGTGCCAGCAGCATACTAGACAGCCACACCGGGGAGCTGTTTTTT | CASSILDSHTGELFF
14 | few | TRBJ2-2 | TRBV6-5 | TRBD1 | TGTGCCAGCAAGGGGACAGGGAGGACCGGGGAGCTGTTTTTT | CASKGTGRTGELFF